This T cell receptor (beta chain) is drawn from a study of blood T cell repertoires in COVID-19. This clone was picked up a small number of times. Profiled with immunoSEQ multiplex PCR; TCRdb holds only in-frame clones, not every one. The data show 200,000 or so clones, with approximately 84% seen just once and approximately 7.6% held by the top ten. The age range of participants was 18 to 89 years, with residence in some 25 US areas. The sequence came from a man aged 35 to 55 who had recovered from COVID-19. Material for sequencing was PBMCs or T cells enriched from blood (not recorded which).

The CDR3 DNA reads TGTGCCAGCAGCGCCCTAGCGGGGGGGCGCAGGGAGCTGTTTTTT. As protein: CASSALAGGRRELFF. The rearrangement joins TRBV9 to TRBJ2-2, with 12 bases matching TRBD2. Germline CDR1 is SGDLS and CDR2 is YYNGEE. V lost 3 bases to trimming and J lost 9 bases; unmatched junction nucleotides: 6. This CDR3 has 15 amino acids.